Reported below is one T cell receptor beta chain. No antigen is known for it. The data belong to a study of T cells after yellow fever vaccination. V shed 2 bases and J shed 0 bases, with 9 bases lying between them. The CDR3 length is 14 residues. Germline CDR1 GTSNPN, CDR2 SVGIG (reference sequence). Regarding the study as a whole: Most primary-vaccination clones recurred post-booster (roughly 96% CD4, roughly 87% CD8).

The study made its TCR cDNA through 5'RACE template switching. That step introduced a universal primer site along with UMIs. One entry per CDR3 protein, called by TCRdb with MiXCR from the 5' RACE reads. The data show just under 600,000 distinct CDR3 sequences, with roughly 12% seen just once and around 15% held by the top ten. The J gene is TRBJ2-3, the V gene TRBV30; no definite D call. The specimen was PBMCs, collected on the day of the yellow fever booster vaccination. This clonotype originated in a man younger than 40 who received the YFV17D yellow fever vaccine. The CDR3 region has the DNA TGTGCCTGGAGTAAGGGCAGAAGCACAGATACGCAGTATTTT. It is translated as CAWSKGRSTDTQYF.